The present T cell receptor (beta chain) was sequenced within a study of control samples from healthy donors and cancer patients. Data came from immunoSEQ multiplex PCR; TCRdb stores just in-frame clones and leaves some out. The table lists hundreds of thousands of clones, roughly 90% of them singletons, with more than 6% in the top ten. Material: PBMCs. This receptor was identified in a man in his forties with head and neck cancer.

CDR3 nucleotide sequence: TGTGCCACCCAAACAGGGGTAAACTATGGCTACACCTTC. This encodes CATQTGVNYGYTF. The chain joins TRBV6-5 to TRBJ1-2, with 7 positions matching TRBD1. Germline V gives CDR1 MNHEY, CDR2 SVGAGI. The length of the CDR3 is 13 residues. Germline trimming cut 10 bases from V and 2 bases from J; bases unmatched to any gene: 7.